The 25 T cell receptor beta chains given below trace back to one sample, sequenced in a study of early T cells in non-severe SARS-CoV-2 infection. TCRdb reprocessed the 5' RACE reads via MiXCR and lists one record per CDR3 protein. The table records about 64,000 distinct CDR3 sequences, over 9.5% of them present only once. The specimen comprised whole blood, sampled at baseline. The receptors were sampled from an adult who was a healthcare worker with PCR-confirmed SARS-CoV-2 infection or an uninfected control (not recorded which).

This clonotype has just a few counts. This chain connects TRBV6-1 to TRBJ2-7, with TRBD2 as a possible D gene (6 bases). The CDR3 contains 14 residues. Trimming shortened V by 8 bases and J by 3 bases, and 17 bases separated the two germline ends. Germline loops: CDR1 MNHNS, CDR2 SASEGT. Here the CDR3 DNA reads TGTGCCAGCCTTACCGGAATCGGGAGCTACGAGCAGTACTTC. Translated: CASLTGIGSYEQYF.

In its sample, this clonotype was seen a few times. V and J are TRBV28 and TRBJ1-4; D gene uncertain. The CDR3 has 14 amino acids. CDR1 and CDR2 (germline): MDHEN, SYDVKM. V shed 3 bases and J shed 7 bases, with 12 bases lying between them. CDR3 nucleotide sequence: TGTGCCAGCAGTTTTTGGTCACGGGTTGAAAAACTGTTTTTT. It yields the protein CASSFWSRVEKLFF.

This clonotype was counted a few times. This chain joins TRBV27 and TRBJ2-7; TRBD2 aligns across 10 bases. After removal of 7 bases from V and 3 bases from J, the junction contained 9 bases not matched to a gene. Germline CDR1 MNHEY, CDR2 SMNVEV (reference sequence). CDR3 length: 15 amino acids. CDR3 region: CASNRLAGASYEQYF. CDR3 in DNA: TGTGCCAGCAATCGTCTAGCGGGGGCCAGCTACGAGCAGTACTTC.

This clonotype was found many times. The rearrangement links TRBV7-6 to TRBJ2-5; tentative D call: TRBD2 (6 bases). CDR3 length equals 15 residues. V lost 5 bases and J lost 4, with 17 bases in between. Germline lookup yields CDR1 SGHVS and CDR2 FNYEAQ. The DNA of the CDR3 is TGTGCCAGCAGCGGTGGCGGGACCCTCATAGAGACCCAGTACTTC. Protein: CASSGGGTLIETQYF.

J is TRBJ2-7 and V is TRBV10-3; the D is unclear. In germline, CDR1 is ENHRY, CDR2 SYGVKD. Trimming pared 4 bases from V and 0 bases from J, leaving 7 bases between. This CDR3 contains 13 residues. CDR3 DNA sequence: TGTGCCATCAGTGGGCGGCTCTCCTACGAGCAGTACTTC. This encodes CAISGRLSYEQYF.

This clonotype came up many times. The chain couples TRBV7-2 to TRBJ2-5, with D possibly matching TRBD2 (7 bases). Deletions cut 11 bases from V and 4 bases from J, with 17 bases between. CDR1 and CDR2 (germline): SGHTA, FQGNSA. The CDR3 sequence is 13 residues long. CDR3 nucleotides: TGTGCCTGCGGGGGCGACGACCGAGAGACCCAGTACTTC. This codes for CACGGDDRETQYF.

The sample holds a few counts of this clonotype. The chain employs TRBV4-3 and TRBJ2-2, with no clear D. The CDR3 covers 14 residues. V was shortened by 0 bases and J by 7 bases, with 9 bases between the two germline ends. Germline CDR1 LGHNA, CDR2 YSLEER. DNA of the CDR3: TGCGCCAGCAGCCAAGATCCCCTCGTCGGGGAGCTGTTTTTT. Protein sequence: CASSQDPLVGELFF.

Here the CDR3 reads CSARNRDRQYF. CDR3 coding DNA: TGCAGTGCTAGAAACCGGGACAGGCAGTACTTC. This rearrangement joins TRBV20-1 to TRBJ2-4; TRBD1 matches at 8 bases. The CDR3 sequence is 11 residues long. Per germline, CDR1 DFQATT and CDR2 SNEGSKA (reference sequence). V lost 2 bases and J lost 13; bases outside the gene matches: 4.

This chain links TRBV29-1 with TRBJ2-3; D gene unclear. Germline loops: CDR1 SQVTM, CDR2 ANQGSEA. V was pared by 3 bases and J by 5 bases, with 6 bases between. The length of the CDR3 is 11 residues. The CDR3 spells CSVESRDTQYF. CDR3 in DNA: TGCAGCGTTGAGAGCCGAGATACGCAGTATTTT.

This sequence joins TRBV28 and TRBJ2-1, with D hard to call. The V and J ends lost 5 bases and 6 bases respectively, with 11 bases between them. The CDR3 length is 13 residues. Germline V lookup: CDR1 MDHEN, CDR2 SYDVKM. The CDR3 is CASSPDESNEQFF. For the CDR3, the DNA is TGTGCCAGCAGTCCGGACGAATCCAATGAGCAGTTCTTC. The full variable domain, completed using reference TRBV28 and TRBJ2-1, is DVKVTQSSRYLVKRTGEKVFLECVQDMDHENMFWYRQDPGLGLRLIYFSYDVKMKEKGDIPEGYSVSREKKERFSLILESASTNQTSMYLCASSPDESNEQFFGPGTRLTVL.

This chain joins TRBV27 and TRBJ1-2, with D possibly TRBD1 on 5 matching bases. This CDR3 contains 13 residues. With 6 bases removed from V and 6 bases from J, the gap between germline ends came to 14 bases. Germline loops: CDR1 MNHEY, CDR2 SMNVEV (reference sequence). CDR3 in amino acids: CASSVVRGHGYTF. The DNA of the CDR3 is TGTGCCAGCAGCGTAGTAAGGGGCCATGGCTACACCTTC.

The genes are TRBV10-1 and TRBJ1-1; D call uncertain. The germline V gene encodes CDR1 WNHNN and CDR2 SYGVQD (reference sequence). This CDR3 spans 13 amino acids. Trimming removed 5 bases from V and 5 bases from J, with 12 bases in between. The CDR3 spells CASSFNTGTEAFF. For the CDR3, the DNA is TGCGCCAGCAGTTTTAACACGGGTACTGAAGCTTTCTTT.

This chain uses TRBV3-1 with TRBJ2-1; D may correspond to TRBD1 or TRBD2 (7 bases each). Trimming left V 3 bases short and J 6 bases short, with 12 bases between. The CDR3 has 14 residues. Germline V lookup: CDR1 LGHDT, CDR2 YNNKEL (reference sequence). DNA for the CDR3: TGTGCCAGCAGCCAGGGAGGGACAGTCAATGAGCAGTTCTTC. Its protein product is CASSQGGTVNEQFF.

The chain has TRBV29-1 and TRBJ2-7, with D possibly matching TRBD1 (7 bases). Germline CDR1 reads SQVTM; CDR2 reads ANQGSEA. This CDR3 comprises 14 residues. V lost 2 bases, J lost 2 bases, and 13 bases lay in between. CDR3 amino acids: CSVEKEGQTYEQYF. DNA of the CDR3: TGCAGCGTTGAAAAGGAGGGACAGACCTACGAGCAGTACTTC.

CDR3 in DNA: TGTGCCAGCAGCTCCGGGACAGAGGCCCATGAGCAGTTCTTC. Protein product: CASSSGTEAHEQFF. The chain combines TRBV7-2 with TRBJ2-1; 7 bases fit TRBD1. The CDR3 is made up of 14 amino acids. Per germline, CDR1 SGHTA and CDR2 FQGNSA. Trimming at V came to 4 bases and at J to 8 bases, leaving 8 bases not matched to a gene. The full variable domain, its missing parts supplied by reference TRBV7-2 and TRBJ2-1, is GAGVSQSPSNKVTEKGKDVELRCDPISGHTALYWYRQSLGQGLEFLIYFQGNSAPDKSGLPSDRFSAERTGGSVSTLTIQRTQQEDSAVYLCASSSGTEAHEQFFGPGTRLTVL.

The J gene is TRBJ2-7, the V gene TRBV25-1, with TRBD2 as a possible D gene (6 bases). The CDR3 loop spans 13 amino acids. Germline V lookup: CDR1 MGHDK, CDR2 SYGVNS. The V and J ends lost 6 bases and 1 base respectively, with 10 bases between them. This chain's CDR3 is CASRRDGSYEQYF. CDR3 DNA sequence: TGTGCCAGCAGGCGGGACGGATCCTACGAGCAGTACTTC.

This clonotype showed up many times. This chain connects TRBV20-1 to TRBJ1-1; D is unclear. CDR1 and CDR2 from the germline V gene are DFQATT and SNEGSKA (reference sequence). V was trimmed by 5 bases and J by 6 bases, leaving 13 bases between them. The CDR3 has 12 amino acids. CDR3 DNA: TGCAGTGCTGGAAGTTTGGGAGCTGAAGCTTTCTTT. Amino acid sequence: CSAGSLGAEAFF.

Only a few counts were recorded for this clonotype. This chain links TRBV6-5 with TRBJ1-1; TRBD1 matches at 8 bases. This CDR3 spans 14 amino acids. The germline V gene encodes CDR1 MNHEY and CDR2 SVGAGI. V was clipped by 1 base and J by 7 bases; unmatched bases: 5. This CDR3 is CASSYYDRGGEAFF. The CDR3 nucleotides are TGTGCCAGCAGTTACTACGACAGGGGCGGTGAAGCTTTCTTT.

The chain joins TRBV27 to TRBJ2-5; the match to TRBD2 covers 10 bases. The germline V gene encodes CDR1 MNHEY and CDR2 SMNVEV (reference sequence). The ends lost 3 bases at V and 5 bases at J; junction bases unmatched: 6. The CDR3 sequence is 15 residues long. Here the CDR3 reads CASSFSSGSLETQYF. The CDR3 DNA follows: TGTGCCAGCAGTTTTTCTAGCGGGAGCCTTGAGACCCAGTACTTC.

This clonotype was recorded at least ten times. The CDR3 is CASSQERGRGDHEQFF. Here the CDR3 DNA reads TGTGCCAGCAGCCAAGAGCGCGGGAGGGGTGATCATGAGCAGTTCTTC. The J gene is TRBJ2-1, the V gene TRBV3-1; 9 bases agree with TRBD2. Trimming took 0 bases from V and 8 from J; bases not matched to a gene: 8. The CDR3 has 16 amino acids. The germline V gene has CDR1 LGHDT and CDR2 YNNKEL (reference sequence).

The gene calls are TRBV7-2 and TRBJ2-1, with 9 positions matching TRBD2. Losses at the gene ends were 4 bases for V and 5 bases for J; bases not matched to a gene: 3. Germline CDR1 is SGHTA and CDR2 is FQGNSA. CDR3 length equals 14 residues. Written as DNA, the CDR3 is TGTGCCAGCAGCTCGCGGGGGGGCCACAATGAGCAGTTCTTC. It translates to CASSSRGGHNEQFF.

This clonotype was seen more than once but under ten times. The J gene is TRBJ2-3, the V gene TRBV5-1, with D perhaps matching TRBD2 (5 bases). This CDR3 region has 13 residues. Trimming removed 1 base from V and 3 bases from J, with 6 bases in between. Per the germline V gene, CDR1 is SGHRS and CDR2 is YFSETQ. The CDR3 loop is CASSLRRTDTQYF. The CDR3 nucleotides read TGCGCCAGCAGCTTGCGGAGGACAGATACGCAGTATTTT.

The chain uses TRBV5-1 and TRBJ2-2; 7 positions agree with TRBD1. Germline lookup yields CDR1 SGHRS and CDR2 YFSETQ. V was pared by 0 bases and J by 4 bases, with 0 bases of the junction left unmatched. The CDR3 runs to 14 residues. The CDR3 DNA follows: TGCGCCAGCAGCTTGGGACAGGGCACCGGGGAGCTGTTTTTT. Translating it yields CASSLGQGTGELFF.

The CDR3: CASSLGLSGPASTDTQYF. The CDR3 bases are TGTGCCAGCAGCTTAGGTCTATCAGGACCCGCTAGCACAGATACGCAGTATTTT. The chain employs TRBV7-2 and TRBJ2-3; no clear D. The CDR3 is 18 amino acids. Germline V gene sequence: CDR1 SGHTA, CDR2 FQGNSA. Trimming removed 1 base from V and 0 bases from J, with 17 bases in between.

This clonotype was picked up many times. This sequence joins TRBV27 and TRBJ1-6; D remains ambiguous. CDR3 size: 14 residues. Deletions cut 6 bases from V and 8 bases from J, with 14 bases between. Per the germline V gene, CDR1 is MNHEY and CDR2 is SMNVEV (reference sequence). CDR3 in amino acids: CASRTNRGDSPLHF. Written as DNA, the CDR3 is TGTGCCAGCAGGACTAATCGCGGAGATTCACCCCTCCACTTT.